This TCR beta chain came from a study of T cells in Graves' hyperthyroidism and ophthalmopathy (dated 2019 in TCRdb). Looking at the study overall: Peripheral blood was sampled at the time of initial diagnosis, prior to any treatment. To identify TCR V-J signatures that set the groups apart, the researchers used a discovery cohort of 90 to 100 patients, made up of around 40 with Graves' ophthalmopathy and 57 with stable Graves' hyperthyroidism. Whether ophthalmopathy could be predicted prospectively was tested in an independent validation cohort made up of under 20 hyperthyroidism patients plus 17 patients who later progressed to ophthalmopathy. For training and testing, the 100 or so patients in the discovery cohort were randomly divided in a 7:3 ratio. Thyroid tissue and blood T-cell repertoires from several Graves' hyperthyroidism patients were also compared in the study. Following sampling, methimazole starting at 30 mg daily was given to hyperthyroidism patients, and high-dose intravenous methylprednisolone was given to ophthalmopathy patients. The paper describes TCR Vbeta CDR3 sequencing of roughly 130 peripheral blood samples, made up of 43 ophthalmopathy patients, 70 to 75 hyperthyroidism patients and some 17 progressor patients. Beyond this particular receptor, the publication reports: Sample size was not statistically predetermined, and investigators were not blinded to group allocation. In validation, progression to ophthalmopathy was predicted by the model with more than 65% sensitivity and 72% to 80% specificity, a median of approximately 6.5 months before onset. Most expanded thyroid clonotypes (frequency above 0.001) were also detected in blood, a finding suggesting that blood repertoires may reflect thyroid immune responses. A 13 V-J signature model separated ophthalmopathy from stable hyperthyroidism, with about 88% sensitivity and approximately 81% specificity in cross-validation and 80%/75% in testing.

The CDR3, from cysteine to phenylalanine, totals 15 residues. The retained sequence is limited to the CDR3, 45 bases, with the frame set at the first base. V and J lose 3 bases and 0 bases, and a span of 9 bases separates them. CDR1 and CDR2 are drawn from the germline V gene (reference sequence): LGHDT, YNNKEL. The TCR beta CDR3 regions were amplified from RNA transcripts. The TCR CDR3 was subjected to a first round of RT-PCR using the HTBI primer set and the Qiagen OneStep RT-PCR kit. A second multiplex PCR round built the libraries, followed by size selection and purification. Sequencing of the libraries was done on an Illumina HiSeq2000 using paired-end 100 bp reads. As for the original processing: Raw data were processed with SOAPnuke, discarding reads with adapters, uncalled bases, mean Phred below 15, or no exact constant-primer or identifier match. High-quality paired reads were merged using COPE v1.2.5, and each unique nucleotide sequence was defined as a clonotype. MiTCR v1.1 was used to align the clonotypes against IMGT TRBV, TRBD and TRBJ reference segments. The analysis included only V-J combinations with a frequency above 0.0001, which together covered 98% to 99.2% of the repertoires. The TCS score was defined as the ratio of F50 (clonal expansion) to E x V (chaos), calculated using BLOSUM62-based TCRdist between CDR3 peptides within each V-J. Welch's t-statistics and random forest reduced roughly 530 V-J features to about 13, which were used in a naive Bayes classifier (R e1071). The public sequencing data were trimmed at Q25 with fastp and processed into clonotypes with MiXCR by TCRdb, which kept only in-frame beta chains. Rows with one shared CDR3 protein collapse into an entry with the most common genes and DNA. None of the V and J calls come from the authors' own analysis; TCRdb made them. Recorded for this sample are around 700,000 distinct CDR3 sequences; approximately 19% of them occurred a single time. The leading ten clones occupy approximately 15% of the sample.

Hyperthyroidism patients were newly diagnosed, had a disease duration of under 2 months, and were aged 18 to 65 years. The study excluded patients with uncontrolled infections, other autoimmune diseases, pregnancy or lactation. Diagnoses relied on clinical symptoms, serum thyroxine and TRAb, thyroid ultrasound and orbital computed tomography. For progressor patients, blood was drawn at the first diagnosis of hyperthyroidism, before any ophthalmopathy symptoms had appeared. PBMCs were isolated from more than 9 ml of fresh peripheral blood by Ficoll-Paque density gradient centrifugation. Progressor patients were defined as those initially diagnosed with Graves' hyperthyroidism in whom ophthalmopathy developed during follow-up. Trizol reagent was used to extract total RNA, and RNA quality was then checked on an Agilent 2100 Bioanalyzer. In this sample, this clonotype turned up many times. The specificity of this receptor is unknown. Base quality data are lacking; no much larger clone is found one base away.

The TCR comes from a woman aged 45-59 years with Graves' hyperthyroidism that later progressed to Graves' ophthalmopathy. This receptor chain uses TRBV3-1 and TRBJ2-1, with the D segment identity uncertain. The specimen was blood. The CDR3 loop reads CASSHGRSSYNEQFF. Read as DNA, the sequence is TGTGCCAGCAGCCACGGGCGGAGCTCCTACAATGAGCAGTTCTTC.